A single sample gave rise to the 20 T cell receptor beta chains below, sequenced in a study of shared clonotypes between healthy human individuals. Assay: immunoSEQ multiplex PCR; the TCRdb copy retains only in-frame clones and omits some. The repertoire has about 1.1 million clones, 75% to 85% of them found once; the top ten carry 0.5% to 0.6%. Sequenced sample: memory CD4+ T cells from PBMCs. Subset: CD45RA-negative fraction. The origin of the receptors is a man younger than 35 in good health. Some clones in this sample may be carry-over from other donors' samples.

The CDR3 DNA follows: TGTGCCAGCAGTGAAGTTCGGGTGGGGGCCTACAATGAGCAGTTCTTC. This sequence encodes CASSEVRVGAYNEQFF. This chain connects TRBV25-1 to TRBJ2-1; the D call may be TRBD1 or TRBD2 (5 bases each). The CDR3 contains 16 residues. Germline lookup yields CDR1 MGHDK and CDR2 SYGVNS. Trimming removed 2 bases from V and 2 bases from J, with 13 bases in between. Together with reference TRBV25-1 and TRBJ2-1, the CDR3 gives the full variable domain: EADIYQTPRYLVIGTGKKITLECSQTMGHDKMYWYQQDPGMELHLIHYSYGVNSTEKGDLSSESTVSRIRTEHFPLTLESARPSHTSQYLCASSEVRVGAYNEQFFGPGTRLTVL.

The chain joins TRBV29-1 to TRBJ2-1; 11 bases match TRBD2. Trimming cost V 4 bases and J 5 bases; bases outside gene matches: 10. The germline CDR1 and CDR2 sequences are SQVTM and ANQGSEA. The CDR3 length is 16 residues. CDR3 sequence: CSVGPPSGRINNEQFF. The CDR3 DNA follows: TGCAGCGTTGGACCTCCTAGCGGGAGGATCAACAATGAGCAGTTCTTC.

The V call is TRBV2, the J call TRBJ1-5; D remains unclear. The CDR3 loop spans 13 amino acids. V dropped 8 bases and J dropped 5 bases, with 13 bases sitting between them. Germline V gives CDR1 SNHLY, CDR2 FYNNEI. The CDR3 DNA follows: TGTGCCAGCCTGTGGGGTCCGGATCAGCCCCAGCATTTT. The encoded protein is CASLWGPDQPQHF.

The CDR3, as DNA: TGTGCCAGCAGTGGAAACCGGGACAGGGGGCGTGATGGCTACACCTTC. Residues: CASSGNRDRGRDGYTF. This chain uses TRBV28 with TRBJ1-2, with 12 bases identical to TRBD1. The ends lost 5 bases at V and 6 bases at J; junction bases unmatched: 10. Germline V gene sequence: CDR1 MDHEN, CDR2 SYDVKM. The CDR3 has 16 residues.

Comment on this clone: This same CDR3 is encoded by further DNA sequences in the sample. This sequence joins TRBV18 and TRBJ2-7; unclear D gene. The germline gives CDR1 KGHSH, CDR2 LQKENI. This CDR3 has 13 amino acids. Deletions cut 2 bases from V and 1 base from J, with 6 bases between. As DNA, the CDR3 is TGTGCCAGCTCACCAGGGCAGTCCTACGAGCAGTACTTC. Translation: CASSPGQSYEQYF.

This clone appeared a single time. The J gene is TRBJ1-1, the V gene TRBV19; TRBD1 matches at 7 bases. Germline loops: CDR1 LNHDA, CDR2 SQIVND (reference sequence). CDR3 size: 13 residues. Unmatched junction bases numbered 11, after V lost 6 bases and J lost 10 bases. The CDR3 spells CASSQQGDRGAFF. DNA of the CDR3: TGTGCCAGTAGCCAGCAGGGGGATCGCGGAGCTTTCTTT.

On this clone: Other DNA sequences within the sample encode an identical CDR3. The chain links TRBV18 to TRBJ2-7; D might be TRBD2 (6 bases). The V end lost 0 bases, the J end lost 3 bases, and 12 bases lay between the germline ends. The CDR3 loop spans 15 amino acids. Germline V gene sequence: CDR1 KGHSH, CDR2 LQKENI. Written as DNA, the CDR3 is TGTGCCAGCTCACCACCCGTTGGCGGGGACTACGAGCAGTACTTC. This translates into CASSPPVGGDYEQYF.

This clone was seen repeatedly, ten times or more. V usage is TRBV7-2 and J usage is TRBJ2-2; 9 bases line up with TRBD1. V was pared by 5 bases and J by 6 bases, with 4 bases of the junction left unmatched. The germline gives CDR1 SGHTA, CDR2 FQGNSA. The CDR3 runs to 14 residues. CDR3 sequence reads: CASSKQGASGELFF. The DNA for the CDR3 is TGTGCCAGCAGCAAACAGGGGGCATCCGGGGAGCTGTTTTTT.

This sequence joins TRBV4-2 and TRBJ2-5; 7 nucleotides line up with TRBD2. V gave up 4 bases and J gave up 1 base; unmatched junction bases: 3. Germline values: CDR1 LGHNA, CDR2 YNFKEQ. The CDR3 consists of 14 residues. The CDR3 coding sequence is TGTGCCAGCAGCCCCGGACTAGGCCAAGAGACCCAGTACTTC. Translated, it gives CASSPGLGQETQYF.

This chain links TRBV5-4 with TRBJ2-6; TRBD1 agrees at 7 bases. Germline lookup yields CDR1 SGHNT and CDR2 YYREEE (reference sequence). With V trimmed by 5 bases and J by 2 bases, 4 bases remained unmatched. This CDR3 contains 15 residues. DNA for the CDR3: TGTGCCAGCAGGACAGGGATTCCTGGGGCCAACGTCCTGACTTTC. Its translation is CASRTGIPGANVLTF.

The chain employs TRBV11-3 and TRBJ2-6; 8 bases fit TRBD1. This CDR3 has 17 residues. Trimming at V came to 5 bases and at J to 0 bases, leaving 6 bases not matched to a gene. Germline CDR1 reads SGHNT; CDR2 reads YENEEA. This chain's CDR3 is CASSPGQGYSGANVLTF. CDR3 coding DNA: TGTGCCAGCAGCCCCGGACAGGGCTACTCTGGGGCCAACGTCCTGACTTTC.

This chain links TRBV6-1 with TRBJ2-7; a possible D gene is TRBD1 (6 bases). The length of the CDR3 is 12 residues. In germline, CDR1 is MNHNS, CDR2 SASEGT. Between the trimmed V and J ends, which lost 7 bases and 3 bases, there was a span of 10 bases. The CDR3 coding sequence is TGTGCCAGCAAGCAGGGGAGCTACGAGCAGTACTTC. Translation: CASKQGSYEQYF.

The J gene is TRBJ2-5, the V gene TRBV2; 8 bases map to TRBD1. Germline CDR1 is SNHLY and CDR2 is FYNNEI. V lost 3 bases, J lost 1 base, and 4 bases stayed unmatched. The CDR3 is 15 residues long. This CDR3 reads CASSDRGQVQETQYF. The CDR3 nucleotides are TGTGCCAGCAGTGATCGGGGACAGGTCCAAGAGACCCAGTACTTC.

This sequence joins TRBV5-1 and TRBJ2-1; the D gene could be TRBD1 or TRBD2 (5 bases each). V was cut by 4 bases and J by 4 bases, with 18 bases left in between. The CDR3 loop spans 16 amino acids. Per the germline V gene, CDR1 is SGHRS and CDR2 is YFSETQ. The CDR3 reads CASSLVPGRIYNEQFF. In DNA form, the CDR3 reads TGCGCCAGCAGCCTGGTACCGGGACGGATATACAATGAGCAGTTCTTC.

This clone has only a few counts. The chain couples TRBV29-1 to TRBJ1-1; unclear D gene. This CDR3 has 15 amino acids. Germline loops: CDR1 SQVTM, CDR2 ANQGSEA. The V end was cut by 3 bases, the J end by 1 base, with 15 bases between. The CDR3 DNA reads TGCAGCGTTGACATGCGGCGCCTGAAGAACACTGAAGCTTTCTTT. It encodes CSVDMRRLKNTEAFF. The complete variable domain, with remaining parts taken from reference TRBV29-1 and TRBJ1-1, reads SAVISQKPSRDICQRGTSLTIQCQVDSQVTMMFWYRQQPGQSLTLIATANQGSEATYESGFVIDKFPISRPNLTFSTLTVSNMSPEDSSIYLCSVDMRRLKNTEAFFGQGTRLTVV.

Only a few counts were recorded for this clone. The chain couples TRBV28 to TRBJ1-5; D not resolved. The germline V and J ends were trimmed by 2 bases and 2 bases, with 7 bases remaining between them. CDR1 is MDHEN and CDR2 is SYDVKM in the germline V gene. This CDR3 is built from 14 residues. Here the CDR3 DNA reads TGTGCCAGCAGTTTACGACAACGCAATCAGCCCCAGCATTTT. This translates into CASSLRQRNQPQHF.

The gene calls are TRBV4-1 and TRBJ1-2; 8 bases agree with TRBD1. V shed 3 bases and J 4 bases; nucleotides not matched to a gene: 13. This CDR3 spans 17 amino acids. From germline, CDR1 is MGHRA and CDR2 YSYEKL. CDR3 sequence: CASSQGPGQVLSYGYTF. In DNA, the CDR3 is TGCGCCAGCAGCCAGGGTCCGGGACAGGTTTTAAGCTATGGCTACACCTTC.

J is TRBJ1-2 and V is TRBV27; D gene unclear. The CDR3 covers 13 residues. Trimming took off 5 bases at V and 5 bases at J, with 12 bases between the two ends. CDR1 and CDR2 from the germline V gene are MNHEY and SMNVEV (reference sequence). CDR3 sequence reads: CASSPLVYYGYTF. CDR3 in DNA: TGTGCCAGCAGTCCGCTCGTTTATTATGGCTACACCTTC.

This clone was observed a handful of times. The V gene is TRBV11-3, the J gene TRBJ2-5; TRBD2 is a possible D gene (6 bases). The CDR3 has 15 amino acids. Germline V gives CDR1 SGHNT, CDR2 YENEEA. Trimming shortened V by 0 bases and J by 4 bases, and 12 bases separated the two germline ends. The CDR3 sequence is CASSLEGRSGETQYF. Here the CDR3 DNA reads TGTGCCAGCAGCTTAGAAGGGAGGTCAGGAGAGACCCAGTACTTC.

The V and J genes are TRBV28 and TRBJ1-5; D unclear. Trimming cost V 8 bases and J 0 bases, with 5 bases left between them. The CDR3 has 12 residues. Germline values: CDR1 MDHEN, CDR2 SYDVKM. CDR3 nucleotide sequence: TGTGCCAGCGCCGATAGCAATCAGCCCCAGCATTTT. Protein product: CASADSNQPQHF.